This TCR beta chain was observed in a study of T cells in Graves' hyperthyroidism and ophthalmopathy. Study-level information: Sampling of peripheral blood happened at initial diagnosis, prior to any treatment.

Authors of the study amplified TCR beta CDR3 regions from RNA transcripts. An initial round of RT-PCR targeting the TCR CDR3 relied on the HTBI primer set. TCRdb re-analysed the multiplex PCR reads in MiXCR, keeping a single row per CDR3 protein. The data show about 590,000 distinct CDR3 sequences, 15% to 18% seen once. Remarks on this clonotype: Its matching antigen is unknown.

V lost 2 bases and J lost 4, with 18 bases in between. This CDR3 is built from 18 residues. CDR1 and CDR2 from the germline V gene are SGHAT and FQNNGV. Study outcomes and limitations: Appearing also in blood were most of the thyroid clonotypes expanded above 0.001.

Each diagnosis drew on symptoms, thyroxine, TRAb, thyroid ultrasound and orbital computed tomography findings. The J gene is TRBJ2-6, the V gene TRBV11-2; D gene unclear. The sample consisted of blood. This TCR was recovered from a woman aged 25 to 45 with Graves' hyperthyroidism. The CDR3 here is CASSLIFKSRLGANVLTF. The CDR3 nucleotides read TGTGCCAGCAGCTTAATCTTCAAATCACGTTTGGGGGCCAACGTCCTGACTTTC. Full variable domain (rest looked up from reference TRBV11-2 and TRBJ2-6): EAGVAQSPRYKIIEKRQSVAFWCNPISGHATLYWYQQILGQGPKLLIQFQNNGVVDDSQLPKDRFSAERLKGVDSTLKIQPAKLEDSAVYLCASSLIFKSRLGANVLTFGAGSRLTVL.